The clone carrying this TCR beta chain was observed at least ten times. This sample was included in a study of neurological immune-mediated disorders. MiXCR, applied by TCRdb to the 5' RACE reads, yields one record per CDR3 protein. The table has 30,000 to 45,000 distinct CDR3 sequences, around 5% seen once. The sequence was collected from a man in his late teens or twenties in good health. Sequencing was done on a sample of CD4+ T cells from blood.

The CDR3: CSASLGDLRHSDTQYF. CDR3 sequence (DNA): TGCAGTGCTAGTCTTGGGGACTTACGACATTCAGATACGCAGTATTTT. The chain links TRBV20-1 to TRBJ2-3, with D maybe TRBD2 (6 bases). V lost 3 bases to trimming and J lost 4 bases, with 20 bases between them. Germline values: CDR1 DFQATT, CDR2 SNEGSKA (reference sequence). CDR3 length: 16 amino acids.